This TCR beta chain stems from a study of PD-1 blockade in classical Hodgkin lymphoma. V gave up 4 bases and J gave up 5 bases; unmatched junction bases: 5. The CDR3 spans 16 residues. Looked up from germline, CDR1 is LGHNA and CDR2 is YNFKEQ. After autologous stem cell transplantation all patients relapsed, and prior brentuximab vedotin exposure differed between cohorts. Produced via immunoSEQ multiplex PCR; TCRdb's table is partial and in-frame only. The data show 30,000 to 45,000 clones, around 63% seen once. This clone was observed a handful of times. The antigen remains unidentified. Study conclusions and caveats: When set against healthy donors, newly diagnosed patients were reported to show lower baseline TCR diversity.

Material: peripheral blood mononuclear cells (PBMCs), obtained before the second cycle of nivolumab. The TCR comes from a human donor with classical Hodgkin lymphoma. The rearrangement links TRBV4-2 to TRBJ2-7; 16 nucleotides match TRBD2. The CDR3 sequence: CASSPGLAGGPDEQYF. The CDR3 nucleotides read TGTGCCAGCAGCCCGGGACTAGCGGGAGGGCCCGACGAGCAGTACTTC.